This T cell receptor beta chain was sequenced in a study of cytomegalovirus exposure and HLA in healthy donors. Study findings and constraints: Productive status was seen about 87% or about 30% of the time for most TCR beta V segments in an earlier analysis. The classifier reportedly diagnosed cytomegalovirus status with high specificity and sensitivity. A later analysis reportedly found fewer N-insertions in an Asian-associated ancestry cluster than the roughly 670-donor mean.

Per the germline V gene, CDR1 is SGHRS and CDR2 is YFSETQ. CDR3 length: 15 residues. V was clipped by 4 bases and J by 1 base, with 14 bases between them. This PCR relied on a set of 60 Vbeta primers and 13 Jbeta primers. The protocol was immunoSEQ multiplex PCR, while the TCRdb copy is restricted to in-frame clones and leaves out a portion. The sample has approximately 150,000 clones; under 90% are singletons. A word on this clone: Its antigen is currently unknown.

The TCR originated in a man aged 30 to 39 in good health and CMV-seropositive. The sample consisted of PBMCs. J is TRBJ2-5 and V is TRBV5-1; D is possibly TRBD2 (5 bases). The CDR3 sequence is CASSLDLGGQETQYF. The DNA for the CDR3 is TGCGCCAGCAGCCTAGATCTAGGAGGCCAAGAGACCCAGTACTTC.